This TCR beta chain was sequenced during a study of monozygotic twins with inflammatory bowel disease. Points from the study as a whole: IBD patients had lower TCRbeta diversity (inverse Simpson) than healthy co-twins. Nothing supported a single strong signal or clonotype that was associated with IBD. Comparison of concordant versus discordant twins revealed no difference in repertoire similarity, possibly due to limited power.

The CDR3 has 15 amino acids. Germline lookup yields CDR1 SGHTA and CDR2 FQGTGA. The team made cDNA by running eight separate reactions for each sample. TCRdb re-called the 5' RACE reads; every CDR3 protein appears as one record, without DNA. Seen in this sample are approximately 400,000 distinct CDR3 sequences; the ten most common clones hold about 2.4%. In regard to this clonotype: Its target is unknown.

This receptor was obtained from a human donor with ulcerative colitis or Crohn's disease, or a healthy co-twin of an affected twin (not recorded which). This sequence joins TRBV7-3 and TRBJ2-1. The specimen was blood. The CDR3 protein is CASSLFTRDVGEQFF.